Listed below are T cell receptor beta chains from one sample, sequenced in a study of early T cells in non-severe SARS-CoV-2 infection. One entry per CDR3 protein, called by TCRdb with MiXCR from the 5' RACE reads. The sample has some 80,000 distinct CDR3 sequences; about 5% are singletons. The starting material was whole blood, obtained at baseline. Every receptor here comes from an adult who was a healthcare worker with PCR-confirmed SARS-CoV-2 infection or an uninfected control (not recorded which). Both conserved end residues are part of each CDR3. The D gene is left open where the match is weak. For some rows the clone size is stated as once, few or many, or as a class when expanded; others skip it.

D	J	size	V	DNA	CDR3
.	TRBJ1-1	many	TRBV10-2	TGCGCCAGCAGGGTGGAGGGCGAGCGAACTGAAGCTTTCTTT	CASRVEGERTEAFF
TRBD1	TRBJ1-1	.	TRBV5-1	TGCGCCAGCAGCTTTCGACAGGGTGCCACTGAAGCTTTCTTT	CASSFRQGATEAFF
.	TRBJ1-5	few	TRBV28	TGTGCCAGCAGTTTAAATCAGCCCCAGCATTTT	CASSLNQPQHF
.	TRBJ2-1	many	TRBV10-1	TGCGCCAGCAGCCCCCCAGGGCCCCACTTTGAGCAGTTCTTC	CASSPPGPHFEQFF
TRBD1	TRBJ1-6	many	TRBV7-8	TGTGCCAGCAGCGGACAGGGGCATAATAATTCACCCCTCCACTTT	CASSGQGHNNSPLHF
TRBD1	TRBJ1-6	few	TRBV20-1	TGCAGTGCTTGGACAGGTCCTAATTCACCCCTCCACTTT	CSAWTGPNSPLHF
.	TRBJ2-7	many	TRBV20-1	TGCAGTGCTAGAGTTGGGGCTCGGTACGAGCAGTACTTC	CSARVGARYEQYF
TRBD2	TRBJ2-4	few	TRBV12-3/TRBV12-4	TGTGCCAGCAGTTCCGGGACTCTCGGGAGGAACATTCAGTACTTC	CASSSGTLGRNIQYF
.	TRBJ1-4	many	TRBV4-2	TGTGCCAGCAGCCAAGATAAGGGGTCGGAACTGTTTTTT	CASSQDKGSELFF
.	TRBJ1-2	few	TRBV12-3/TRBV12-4	TGTGCCAGCAGTTTTGCGGGCCTCGGCTATGGCTACACCTTC	CASSFAGLGYGYTF
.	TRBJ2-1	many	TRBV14	TGTGCCAGCAGCCAAGATTACGGACGGTCTAATGAGCAGTTCTTC	CASSQDYGRSNEQFF
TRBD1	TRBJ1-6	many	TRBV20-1	TGCAGTGCTAGAGACAGGGGGCGAGAGAGTTCACCCCTCCACTTT	CSARDRGRESSPLHF
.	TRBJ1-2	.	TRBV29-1	TGCAGCGGTGGAGGGGGAATCTCTGGCTACACCTTC	CSGGGGISGYTF
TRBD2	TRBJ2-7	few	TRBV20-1	TGCAGTGCCGAGCAAGGAGATAGCGGGATCTACGAGCAGTACTTC	CSAEQGDSGIYEQYF
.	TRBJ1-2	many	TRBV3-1	TGTGCCAGCAGCCAAGGCGGACAAGGGGGCTACACCTTC	CASSQGGQGGYTF
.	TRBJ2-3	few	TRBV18	TGTGCCAGCTCACCTCCCCGGACACCCAGCACAGATACGCAGTATTTT	CASSPPRTPSTDTQYF
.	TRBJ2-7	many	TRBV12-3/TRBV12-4	TGTGCCAGCAGCCCCCGAGGTGGACAGATCTACGAGCAGTACTTC	CASSPRGGQIYEQYF
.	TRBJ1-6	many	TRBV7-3	TGTGCCAGCAGCCTGACAGGATTAAATTCACCCCTCCACTTT	CASSLTGLNSPLHF
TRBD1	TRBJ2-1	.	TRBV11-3	TGTGCCAGCAGCGTTCATACAGGGGATGAGCAGTTCTTC	CASSVHTGDEQFF
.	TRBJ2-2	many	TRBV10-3	TGTGCCATAAGTGATCGGGGCGACCCGAACACCGGGGAGCTGTTTTTT	CAISDRGDPNTGELFF
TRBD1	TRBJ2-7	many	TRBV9	TGTGCCAGCAGCGCATCCGGGACAGGGTTCTACGAGCAGTACTTC	CASSASGTGFYEQYF
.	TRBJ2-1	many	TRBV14	TGTGCCAGCAGCCCCACAGGCGGTAGCGGACACAATGAGCAGTTCTTC	CASSPTGGSGHNEQFF
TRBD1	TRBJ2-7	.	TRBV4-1	TGCGCCAGCACACCGGGACAGGGTATCCGCGAGCAGTACTTC	CASTPGQGIREQYF
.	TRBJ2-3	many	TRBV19	TGTGCCAGTAGCCCGGCAGCGGAACCTAGCACAGATACGCAGTATTTT	CASSPAAEPSTDTQYF
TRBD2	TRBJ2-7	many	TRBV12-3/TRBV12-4	TGTGCCAGCAGTTTACCAAACACCTTAGCGGGAGGGACCTACGAGCAGTACTTC	CASSLPNTLAGGTYEQYF
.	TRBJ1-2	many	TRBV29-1	TGCAGCGTTGAGGGGGCTTCCTATGGCTACACCTTC	CSVEGASYGYTF
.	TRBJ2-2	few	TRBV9	TGTGCCAGCAGCGTAAAAGTGAACACCGGGGAGCTGTTTTTT	CASSVKVNTGELFF
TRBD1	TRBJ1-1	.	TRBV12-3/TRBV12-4	TGTGCCAGCAGCCGATATAACAGGGGCGCTGAAGCTTTCTTT	CASSRYNRGAEAFF
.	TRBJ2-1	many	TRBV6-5	TGTGCCAGCCGAAGGTGGGACTCCATATGGGATGAGCAGTTCTTC	CASRRWDSIWDEQFF